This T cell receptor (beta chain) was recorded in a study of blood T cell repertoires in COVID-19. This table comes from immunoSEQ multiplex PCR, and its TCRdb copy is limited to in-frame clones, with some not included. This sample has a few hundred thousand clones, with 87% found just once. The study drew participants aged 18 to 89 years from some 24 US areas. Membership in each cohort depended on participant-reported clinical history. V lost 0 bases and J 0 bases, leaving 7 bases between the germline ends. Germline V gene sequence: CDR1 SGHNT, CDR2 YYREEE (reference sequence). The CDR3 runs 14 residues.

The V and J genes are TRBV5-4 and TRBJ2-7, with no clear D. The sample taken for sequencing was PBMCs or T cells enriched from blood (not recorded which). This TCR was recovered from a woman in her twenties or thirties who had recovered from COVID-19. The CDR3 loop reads CASSLDGSSYEQYF. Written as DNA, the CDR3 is TGTGCCAGCAGCTTGGACGGTAGCTCCTACGAGCAGTACTTC.